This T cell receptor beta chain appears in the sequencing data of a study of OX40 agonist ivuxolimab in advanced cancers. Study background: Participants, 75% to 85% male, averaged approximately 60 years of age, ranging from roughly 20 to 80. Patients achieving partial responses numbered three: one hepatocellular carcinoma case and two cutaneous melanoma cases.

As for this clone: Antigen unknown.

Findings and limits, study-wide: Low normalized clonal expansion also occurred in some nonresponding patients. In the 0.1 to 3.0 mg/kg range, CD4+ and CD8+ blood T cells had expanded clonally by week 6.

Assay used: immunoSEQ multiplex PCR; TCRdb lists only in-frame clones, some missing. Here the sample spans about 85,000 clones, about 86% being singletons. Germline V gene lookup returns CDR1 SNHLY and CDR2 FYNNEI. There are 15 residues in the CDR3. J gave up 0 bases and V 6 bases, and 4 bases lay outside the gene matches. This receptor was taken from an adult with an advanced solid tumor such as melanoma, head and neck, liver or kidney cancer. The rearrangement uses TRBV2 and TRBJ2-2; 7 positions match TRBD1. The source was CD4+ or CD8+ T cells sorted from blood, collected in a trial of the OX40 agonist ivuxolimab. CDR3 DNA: TGTGCCAGCAGAGTGGGACAGACGAACACCGGGGAGCTGTTTTTT. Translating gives CASRVGQTNTGELFF.